This entry lists 2 T cell receptor beta chains sequenced from one sample in a study of blood T cell repertoires in COVID-19. Assay used: immunoSEQ multiplex PCR; TCRdb lists only in-frame clones, some missing. This sample has fewer than 350,000 clones, with approximately 91% found just once. Sample: PBMCs or T cells enriched from blood (not recorded which). All receptors come from a woman in her thirties or forties with acute COVID-19.

This clone was recorded once. The V call is TRBV6-1, the J call TRBJ2-1; 7 nucleotides align to TRBD2. This CDR3 is 15 amino acids long. The germline V gene has CDR1 MNHNS and CDR2 SASEGT. The V gene end was trimmed by 1 base and the J gene end by 9 bases; junction bases not matched to a gene: 9. CDR3 sequence reads: CASSEGGGSSFEQFF. The DNA of the CDR3 is TGTGCCAGCAGTGAAGGGGGCGGGAGTTCATTTGAGCAGTTCTTC.

This chain uses TRBV15 with TRBJ2-5; the D gene is possibly TRBD1 (6 bases). V was trimmed by 0 bases and J by 5 bases, leaving 16 bases between them. Germline CDR1 is LNHNV and CDR2 is YYDKDF (reference sequence). This CDR3 spans 16 amino acids. CDR3 nucleotide sequence: TGTGCCACCAGCAGAGATTCCAGGGGACGAGGTGAGACCCAGTACTTC. This translates into CATSRDSRGRGETQYF. Looking up the rest from reference TRBV15 and TRBJ2-5 gives the full variable domain: DAMVIQNPRYQVTQFGKPVTLSCSQTLNHNVMYWYQQKSSQAPKLLFHYYDKDFNNEADTPDNFQSRRPNTSFCFLDIRSPGLGDTAMYLCATSRDSRGRGETQYFGPGTRLLVL.